The 2 T cell receptor beta chains reported below all come from one sample, sequenced in a study of monozygotic twins with inflammatory bowel disease. TCRdb reprocessed the 5' RACE reads, with one entry per CDR3 protein and no DNA. The listing contains around 400,000 distinct CDR3 sequences. The sequencing sample was made of blood. The source of these receptors is a human donor with ulcerative colitis or Crohn's disease, or a healthy co-twin of an affected twin (not recorded which).

The chain carries TRBV5-1 and TRBJ2-5; the TRBD1 assignment by TCRdb is unverifiable without DNA. This CDR3 spans 14 amino acids. Germline CDR1 SGHRS, CDR2 YFSETQ. The CDR3 reads CASSLNDGGETQYF.

CDR3 sequence reads: CASSLGAGGDTQYF. This chain uses TRBV7-9 with TRBJ2-3; the D gene TCRdb calls, TRBD2, cannot be checked with no DNA. CDR1 and CDR2 from the germline V gene are SEHNR and FQNEAQ (reference sequence). The CDR3 runs to 14 residues.